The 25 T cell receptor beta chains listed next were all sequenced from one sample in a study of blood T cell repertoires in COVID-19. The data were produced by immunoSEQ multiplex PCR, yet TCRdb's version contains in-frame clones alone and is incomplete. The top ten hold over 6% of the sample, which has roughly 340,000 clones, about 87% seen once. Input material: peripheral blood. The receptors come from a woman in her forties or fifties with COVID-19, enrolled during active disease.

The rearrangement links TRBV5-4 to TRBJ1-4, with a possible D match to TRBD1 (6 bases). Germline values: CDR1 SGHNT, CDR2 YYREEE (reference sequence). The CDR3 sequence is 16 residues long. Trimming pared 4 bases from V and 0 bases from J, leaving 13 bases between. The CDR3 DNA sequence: TGTGCCAGCAGCCTGTCGAGGGGGTCAACTAATGAAAAACTGTTTTTT. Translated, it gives CASSLSRGSTNEKLFF.

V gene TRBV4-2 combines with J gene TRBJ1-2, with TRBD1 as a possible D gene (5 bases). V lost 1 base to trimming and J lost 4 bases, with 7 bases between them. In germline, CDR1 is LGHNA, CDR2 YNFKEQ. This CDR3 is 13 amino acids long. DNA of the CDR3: TGTGCCAGCAGCCAAGCAGGGTTCTATGGCTACACCTTC. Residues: CASSQAGFYGYTF.

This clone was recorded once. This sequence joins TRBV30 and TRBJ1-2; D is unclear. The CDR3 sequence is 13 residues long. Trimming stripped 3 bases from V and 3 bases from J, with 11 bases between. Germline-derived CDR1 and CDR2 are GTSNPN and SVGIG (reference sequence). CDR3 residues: CAWSYRRDYGYTF. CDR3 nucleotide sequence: TGTGCCTGGAGCTACCGACGGGACTATGGCTACACCTTC.

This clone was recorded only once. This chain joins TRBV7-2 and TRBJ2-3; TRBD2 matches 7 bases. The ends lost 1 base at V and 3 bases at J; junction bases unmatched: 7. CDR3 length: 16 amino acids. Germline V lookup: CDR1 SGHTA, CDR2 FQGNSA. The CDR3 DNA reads TGTGCCAGCAGCTTAGTTGCGCGGGAGTGGACAGATACGCAGTATTTT. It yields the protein CASSLVAREWTDTQYF.

The CDR3 coding sequence is TGTGCCTGGAGCTGGACAGGGACCACTGAAGCTTTCTTT. It encodes CAWSWTGTTEAFF. The chain is built from TRBV30 and TRBJ1-1; 8 positions agree with TRBD1. The CDR3 spans 13 residues. In germline, CDR1 is GTSNPN, CDR2 SVGIG (reference sequence). The junction had 4 bases not matched to a gene; V was cut back by 3 bases and J by 4 bases.

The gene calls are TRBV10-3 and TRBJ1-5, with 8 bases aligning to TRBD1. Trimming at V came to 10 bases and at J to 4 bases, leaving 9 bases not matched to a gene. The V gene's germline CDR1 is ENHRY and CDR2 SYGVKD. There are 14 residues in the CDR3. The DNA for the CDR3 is TGTGCCACCGCACAGGGGGTTTCTAATCAGCCCCAGCATTTT. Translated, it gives CATAQGVSNQPQHF.

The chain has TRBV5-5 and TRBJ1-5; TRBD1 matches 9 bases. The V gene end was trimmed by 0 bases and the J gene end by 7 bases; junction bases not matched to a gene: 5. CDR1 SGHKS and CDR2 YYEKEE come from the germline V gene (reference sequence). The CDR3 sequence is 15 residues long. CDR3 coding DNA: TGTGCCAGCAGCTTGGATGGACAGGGGAGGCAGCCCCAGCATTTT. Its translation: CASSLDGQGRQPQHF.

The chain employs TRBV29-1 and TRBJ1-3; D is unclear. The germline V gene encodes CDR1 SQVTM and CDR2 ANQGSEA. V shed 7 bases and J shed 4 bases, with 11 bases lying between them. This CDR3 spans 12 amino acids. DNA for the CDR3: TGCAGCGCAGCGTGGTCAGGAAACACCATATATTTT. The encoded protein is CSAAWSGNTIYF.

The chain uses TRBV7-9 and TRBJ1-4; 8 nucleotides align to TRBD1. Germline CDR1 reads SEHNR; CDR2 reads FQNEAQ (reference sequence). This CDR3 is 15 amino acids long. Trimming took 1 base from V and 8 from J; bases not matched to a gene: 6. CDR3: CASSLGTGGSEKLFF. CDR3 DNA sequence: TGTGCCAGCAGCTTAGGCACAGGGGGATCGGAAAAACTGTTTTTT.

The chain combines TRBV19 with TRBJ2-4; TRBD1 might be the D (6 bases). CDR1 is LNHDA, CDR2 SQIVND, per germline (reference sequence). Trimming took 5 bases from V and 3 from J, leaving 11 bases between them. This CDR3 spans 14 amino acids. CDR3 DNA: TGTGCCAGTAGTCTGGGACACTTCAAAAACATTCAGTACTTC. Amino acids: CASSLGHFKNIQYF.

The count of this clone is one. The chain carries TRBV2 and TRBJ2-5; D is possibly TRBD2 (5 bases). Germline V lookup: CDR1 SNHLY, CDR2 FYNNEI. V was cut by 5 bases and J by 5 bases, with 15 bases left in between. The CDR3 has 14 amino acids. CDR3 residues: CASSKKAASETQYF. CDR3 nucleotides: TGTGCCAGCAGTAAGAAAGCGGCCTCTGAGACCCAGTACTTC. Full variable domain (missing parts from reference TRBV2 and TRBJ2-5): EPEVTQTPSHQVTQMGQEVILRCVPISNHLYFYWYRQILGQKVEFLVSFYNNEISEKSEIFDDQFSVERPDGSNFTLKIRSTKLEDSAMYFCASSKKAASETQYFGPGTRLLVL.

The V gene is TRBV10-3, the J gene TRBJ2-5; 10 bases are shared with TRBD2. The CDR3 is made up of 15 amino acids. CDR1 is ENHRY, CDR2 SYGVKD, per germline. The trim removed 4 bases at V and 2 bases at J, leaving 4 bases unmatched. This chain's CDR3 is CAISGDSGRQETQYF. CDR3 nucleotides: TGTGCCATCAGTGGCGATAGCGGGAGGCAAGAGACCCAGTACTTC.

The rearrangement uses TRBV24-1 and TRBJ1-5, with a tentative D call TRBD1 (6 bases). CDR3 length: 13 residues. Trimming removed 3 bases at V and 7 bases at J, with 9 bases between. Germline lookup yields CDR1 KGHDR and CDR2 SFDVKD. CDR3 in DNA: TGTGCCACCAGTGATCGGACAGCACAGCCCCAGCATTTT. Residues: CATSDRTAQPQHF.

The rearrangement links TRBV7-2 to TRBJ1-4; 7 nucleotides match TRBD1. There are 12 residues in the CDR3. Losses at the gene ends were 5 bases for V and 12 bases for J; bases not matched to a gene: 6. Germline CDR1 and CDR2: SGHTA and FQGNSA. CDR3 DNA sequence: TGTGCCAGCAGCGGACCCGGGACAGAACTGTTTTTT. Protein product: CASSGPGTELFF.

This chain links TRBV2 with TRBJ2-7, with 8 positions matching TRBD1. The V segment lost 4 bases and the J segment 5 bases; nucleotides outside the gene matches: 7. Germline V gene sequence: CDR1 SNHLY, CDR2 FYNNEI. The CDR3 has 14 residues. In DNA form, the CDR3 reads TGTGCCAGCAGTGTTGAACAGGGGGGAAACGAGCAGTACTTC. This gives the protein CASSVEQGGNEQYF.

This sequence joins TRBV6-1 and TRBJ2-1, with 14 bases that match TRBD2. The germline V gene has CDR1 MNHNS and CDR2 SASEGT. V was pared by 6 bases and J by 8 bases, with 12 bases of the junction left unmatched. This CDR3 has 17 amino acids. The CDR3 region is CASRENAGLAGADEQFF. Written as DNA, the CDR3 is TGTGCCAGCAGGGAAAACGCGGGACTAGCGGGAGCCGATGAGCAGTTCTTC.

CDR3 DNA sequence: TGTGCCACCAGTGACGGGACAGGGTGGGACAATGAGCAGTTCTTC. Translated, it gives CATSDGTGWDNEQFF. This chain connects TRBV24-1 to TRBJ2-1; 9 positions agree with TRBD1. In germline, CDR1 is KGHDR, CDR2 SFDVKD. The CDR3 contains 15 residues. The trim removed 4 bases at V and 5 bases at J, leaving 5 bases unmatched.

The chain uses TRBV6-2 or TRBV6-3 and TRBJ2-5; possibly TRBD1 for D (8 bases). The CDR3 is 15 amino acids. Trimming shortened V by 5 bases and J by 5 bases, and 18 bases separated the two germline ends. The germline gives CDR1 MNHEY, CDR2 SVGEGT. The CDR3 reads CASSPRTGREETQYF. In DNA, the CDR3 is TGTGCCAGCAGTCCAAGGACAGGGAGGGAGGAGACCCAGTACTTC.

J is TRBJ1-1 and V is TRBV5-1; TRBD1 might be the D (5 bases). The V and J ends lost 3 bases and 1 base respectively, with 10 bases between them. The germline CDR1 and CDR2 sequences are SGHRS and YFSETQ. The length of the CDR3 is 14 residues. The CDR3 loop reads CASSWTPANTEAFF. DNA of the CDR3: TGCGCCAGCAGCTGGACACCGGCGAACACTGAAGCTTTCTTT.

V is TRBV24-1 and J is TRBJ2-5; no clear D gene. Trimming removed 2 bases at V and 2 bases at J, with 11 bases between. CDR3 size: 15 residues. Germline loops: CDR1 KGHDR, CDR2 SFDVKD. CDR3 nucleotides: TGTGCCACCAGTGATTCAAAAGAACATCAAGAGACCCAGTACTTC. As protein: CATSDSKEHQETQYF.

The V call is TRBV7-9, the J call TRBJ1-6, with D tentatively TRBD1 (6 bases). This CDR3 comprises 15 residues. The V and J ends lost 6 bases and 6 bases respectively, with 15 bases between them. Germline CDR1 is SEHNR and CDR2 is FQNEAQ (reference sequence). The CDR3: CASSPTTGGNSPLHF. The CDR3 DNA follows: TGTGCCAGCAGTCCTACGACAGGTGGTAATTCACCCCTCCACTTT.

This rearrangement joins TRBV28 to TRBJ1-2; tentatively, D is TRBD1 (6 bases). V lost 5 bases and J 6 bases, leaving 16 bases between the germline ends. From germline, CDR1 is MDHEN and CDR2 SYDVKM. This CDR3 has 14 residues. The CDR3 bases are TGTGCCAGCAGTCCCCGTTTGGGGGCGCATGGCTACACCTTC. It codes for CASSPRLGAHGYTF.

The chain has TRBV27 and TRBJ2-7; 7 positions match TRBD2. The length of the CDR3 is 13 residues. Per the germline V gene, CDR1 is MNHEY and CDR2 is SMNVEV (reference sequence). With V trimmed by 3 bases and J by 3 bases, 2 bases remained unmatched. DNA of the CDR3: TGTGCCAGCAGTTTTGGGGAGGGCTACGAGCAGTACTTC. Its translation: CASSFGEGYEQYF.

The CDR3 bases are TGTGCCAGCAGCCGCCGGGGAATGAACACTGAAGCTTTCTTT. Translated: CASSRRGMNTEAFF. This chain connects TRBV5-6 to TRBJ1-1; D gene unclear. The germline V gene encodes CDR1 SGHDT and CDR2 YYEEEE. The CDR3 spans 14 residues. V was pared by 4 bases and J by 0 bases, with 10 bases between.

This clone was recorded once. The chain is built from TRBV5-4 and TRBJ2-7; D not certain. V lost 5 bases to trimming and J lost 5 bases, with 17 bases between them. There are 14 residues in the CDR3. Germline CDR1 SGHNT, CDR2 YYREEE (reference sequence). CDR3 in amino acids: CASRGYPSANEQYF. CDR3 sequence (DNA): TGTGCCAGCAGGGGCTACCCCTCCGCTAACGAGCAGTACTTC.